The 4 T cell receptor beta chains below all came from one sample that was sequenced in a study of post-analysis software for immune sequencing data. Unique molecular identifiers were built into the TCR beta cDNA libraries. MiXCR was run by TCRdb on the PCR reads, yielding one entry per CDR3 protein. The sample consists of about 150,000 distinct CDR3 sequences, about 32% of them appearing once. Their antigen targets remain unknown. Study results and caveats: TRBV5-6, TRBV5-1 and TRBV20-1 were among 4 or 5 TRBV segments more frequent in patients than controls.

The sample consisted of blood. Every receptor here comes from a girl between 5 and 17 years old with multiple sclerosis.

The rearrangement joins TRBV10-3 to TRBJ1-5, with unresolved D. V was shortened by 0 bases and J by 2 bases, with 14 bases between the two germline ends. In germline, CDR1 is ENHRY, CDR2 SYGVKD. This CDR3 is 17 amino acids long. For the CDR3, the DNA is TGTGCCATCAGTGAGTCAGGAGGCTTCGCAGGCAATCAGCCCCAGCATTTT. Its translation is CAISESGGFAGNQPQHF.

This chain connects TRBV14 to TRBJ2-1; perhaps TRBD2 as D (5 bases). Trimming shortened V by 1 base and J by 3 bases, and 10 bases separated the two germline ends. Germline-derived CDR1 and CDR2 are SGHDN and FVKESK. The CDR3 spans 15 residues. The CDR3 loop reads CASSQVWGDYNEQFF. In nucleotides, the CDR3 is TGTGCCAGCAGCCAAGTTTGGGGAGACTACAATGAGCAGTTCTTC.

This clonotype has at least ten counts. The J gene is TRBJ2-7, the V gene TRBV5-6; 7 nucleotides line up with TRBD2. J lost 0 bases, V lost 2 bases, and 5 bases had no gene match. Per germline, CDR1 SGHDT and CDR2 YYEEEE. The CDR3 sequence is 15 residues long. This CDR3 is CASSLWRESSYEQYF. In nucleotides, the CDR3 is TGTGCCAGCAGCTTATGGCGGGAGAGCTCCTACGAGCAGTACTTC.

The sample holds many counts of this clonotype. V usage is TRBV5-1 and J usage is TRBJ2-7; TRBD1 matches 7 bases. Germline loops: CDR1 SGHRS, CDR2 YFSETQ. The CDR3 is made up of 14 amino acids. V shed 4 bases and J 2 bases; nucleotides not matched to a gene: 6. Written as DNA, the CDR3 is TGCGCCAGCAGCCCACAGGGGTCCACCTACGAGCAGTACTTC. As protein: CASSPQGSTYEQYF.